This TCR beta chain was sequenced for a study of CD4 and CD8 cells across lung adenocarcinoma regions listed by TCRdb under 2018. Some background on the complete study: The study compared tumor centers with tumor margins to examine intratumor heterogeneity of the T cell receptor repertoire.

Donors were patients with localized lung adenocarcinoma, a subtype of non-small cell lung cancer. These samples came from the margins of localized lung adenocarcinomas. For TCR repertoire analysis, CD4+ T cells taken from tumor tissue were profiled apart from CD8+ T cells. This clonotype appeared a few times. Its antigen is not yet known. Per-base qualities were not stored, and no clone one base away is much larger. The library was made by PCR. Sequencing was performed on a HiSeq X Ten. TCRdb's own reprocessing of the public reads used fastp at Q25 and MiXCR and kept productive beta chains. Here each entry gathers all rows of one CDR3 protein and keeps the most common genes and DNA. The sample table holds roughly 5,200 distinct CDR3 sequences, of which approximately 50% were seen once. The ten largest clones capture roughly 21% of the sample. From its cysteine to its phenylalanine, the CDR3 spans 14 amino acids. CDR3 DNA is the only sequence kept; it has 42 bases, read in frame from the first base. At the junction V is shortened by 6 bases and J by 10 bases, with 20 bases in between. The germline V gene yields WSHSY for CDR1 and SAAADI for CDR2.

This receptor was taken from a male donor with lung adenocarcinoma. The CD4 and CD8 labels of this study may be unreliable. The sequenced material came from CD4+ T cells from the margin of a lung tumor. The cell subset or site label corresponds to: tumor margin region. Recombination connected TRBV10-2 to TRBJ2-3, with a weak D call of TRBD1 (5 bases match). Read as DNA, the sequence is TGCGCCAGCAGACTTGACAGAGACCCTTCTGCGCAGTATTTT. This yields the protein CASRLDRDPSAQYF.